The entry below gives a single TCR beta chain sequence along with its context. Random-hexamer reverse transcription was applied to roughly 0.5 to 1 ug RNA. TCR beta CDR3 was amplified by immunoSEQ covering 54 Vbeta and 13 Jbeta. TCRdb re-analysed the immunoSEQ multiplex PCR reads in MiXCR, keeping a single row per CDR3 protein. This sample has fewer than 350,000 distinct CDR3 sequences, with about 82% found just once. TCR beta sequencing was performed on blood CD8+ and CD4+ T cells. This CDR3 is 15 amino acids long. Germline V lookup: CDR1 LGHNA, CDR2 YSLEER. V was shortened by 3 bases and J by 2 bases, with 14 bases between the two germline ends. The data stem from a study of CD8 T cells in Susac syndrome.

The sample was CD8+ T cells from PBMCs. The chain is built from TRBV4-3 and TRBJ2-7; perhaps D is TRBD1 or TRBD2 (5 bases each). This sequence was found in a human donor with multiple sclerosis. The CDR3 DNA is TGCGCCAGCAGCCAGGGGACCGGGTCCCCCTACGAGCAGTACTTC. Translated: CASSQGTGSPYEQYF.